This note documents a single T cell receptor beta chain sequence. The antigen is not known. This sample is drawn from a study of cytomegalovirus exposure and HLA in healthy donors. The V gene end was trimmed by 1 base and the J gene end by 4 bases; junction bases not matched to a gene: 3. The germline V gene encodes CDR1 SQVTM and CDR2 ANQGSEA. The CDR3 spans 13 residues. Researchers ran the PCR with 60 Vbeta and 13 Jbeta primers. Only in-frame clones appear in the TCRdb table, and some are missing; sequencing was by immunoSEQ multiplex PCR. Of 210,000 or so clones listed, around 81% are singletons. Whole-study results and caveats: Associated with cytomegalovirus, according to the listing, were 150 to 200 TCR beta chains.

V gene TRBV29-1 combines with J gene TRBJ2-7, with 8 bases identical to TRBD1. The sequence was collected from a woman in her fifties or sixties in good health and CMV-seropositive. The specimen sequenced was PBMCs. CDR3 sequence reads: CSVEGGTGYEQYF. The CDR3 bases are TGCAGCGTTGAAGGGGGGACAGGATACGAGCAGTACTTC.